Listed here is a single T cell receptor beta chain. This clonotype was found a few times. Its specific antigen is unknown. Per-nucleotide qualities are absent, and no much larger clonotype sits a single base away. The method was 5' RACE. Reads for this sample came from an Illumina HiSeq 2000. A universal primer binding site was added through template switching, and the final cDNA carried a unique molecular identifier so that TCR cDNA molecules could be counted accurately. First-strand cDNA for TCR alpha and beta chains was synthesized from specific primers in the conserved constant-segment region. To control for contamination, each cDNA library was double barcoded with a SMART-Mk sample barcode plus Illumina barcodes. TruSeq adapter sequences, together with Illumina sample barcodes, were added in two successive PCR steps. TCR alpha and beta cDNA libraries were sequenced on the Illumina HiSeq platform with custom primers. The study's processing was this. MiGEC processed the raw reads to extract unique molecular identifiers, while MiXCR was used to determine the CDR3 positions. For each individual, recombination models were inferred using an EM algorithm with the repgenHMM and IGoR tools. The analysis of shared clonotypes was done with the tcR package in R, with sharing normalized by the product of cloneset sizes. To study raw recombination free of thymic and clonal selection effects, out-of-frame nonproductive sequences were analyzed. Using fastp at Q25 and MiXCR, TCRdb reprocessed the public reads and kept productive beta chains. For every CDR3 protein sequence, its rows merge into one entry that carries the most common genes and DNA. The V and J calls follow TCRdb's processing rather than the paper's. This sample is represented by around 680,000 distinct CDR3 sequences; 8.6% of them were singletons. The top ten constitute roughly 0.97% of the sample.

The data are from a study of identical twins (dated by TCRdb to the mid-2010s). As for the study more broadly: TCR alpha and beta repertoires from monozygotic twins, unrelated adults of various ages and cord blood were deep-sequenced to test whether fetal clonotypes persist. To rule out contamination, replicate twin experiments were performed at different times with different library preparation protocols. What the research found in general, with its limitations: Abundant cord blood beta clonotypes carried fewer insertions; young adult naive repertoires showed a weaker similar trend, while memory repertoires showed none. The excess sharing between twins in beta out-of-frame sequences was weaker because fewer shared sequences reduced the signal-to-noise ratio. Zero-insertion analyses could be partly confounded by invariant T cells such as MAIT and iNKT, though diverse VJ usage argued against such confounding for most clonotypes. Compared with coincidental sharing between unrelated individuals, an excess of low generation-probability sequences was observed among out-of-frame TCR alpha sequences shared between twins. Recombination models systematically underestimated out-of-frame TCR alpha sharing in monozygotic twins but agreed with sharing between unrelated individuals. Conclusions relied on cross-sectional statistical analysis, since the same donors could not be followed over many years.

V trim: 3 bases; J trim: 7 bases; unmatched bases: 14. The CDR3 runs 18 amino acids, cysteine and phenylalanine included. Only the CDR3 part of the read is kept: 54 bases, read in frame from the first base. CDR1 SGHDN and CDR2 FVKESK are derived from the germline V gene. Only healthy Caucasian donors were included. Three pairs of female monozygotic twins, all aged about 18 to 30 years, were included in the twin cohort. Peripheral blood mononuclear cells were used as the source from which RNA for TCR libraries was isolated. This sample was also put to use in a study of yellow fever vaccine responses in identical twins. As the second paper documents: According to the authors, in identical twins the way T cells responded to vaccination appeared partly convergent and partly personalized. Focusing on identical twins, the study followed the T cell clones that responded to the vaccine, and did so with precision.

The receptor comes from a woman between 18 and 29 years old in good health. The rearranged segments are TRBV14 and TRBJ2-1, with 11 junctional bases fitting TRBD2. Sample: PBMCs. The DNA sequence is TGTGCCAGCAGCCAGATCCCAAAGACTAGCGGGAAAAAGAATGAGCAGTTCTTC. It codes for CASSQIPKTSGKKNEQFF.